Below are 32 T cell receptor beta chains sequenced from a single sample in a study of shared clonotypes between healthy human individuals. Measured with immunoSEQ multiplex PCR; TCRdb has only the in-frame clones, and not every one. The table includes about 1.5 million clones, around 98% detected once. Sequenced: naive CD4+ T cells sorted from blood. Subset of the sample: CD45RA+ positively selected. The receptors were gathered from a man under 40 in good health.

The CDR3 is CSVRLAGTNTGELFF. The CDR3 DNA sequence: TGCAGCGTTAGGCTCGCTGGCACCAACACCGGGGAGCTGTTTTTT. V is TRBV29-1 and J is TRBJ2-2; unclear D gene. Trimming took off 5 bases at V and 2 bases at J, with 15 bases between the two ends. This CDR3 comprises 15 residues. Germline-derived CDR1 and CDR2 are SQVTM and ANQGSEA.

The rearrangement uses TRBV21-1 and TRBJ2-7. TRBV21-1 corresponds to a pseudogene. CDR3 length: 17 residues. CDR3 nucleotide sequence: TGTGCCAGCAGCGAAAGGAATTACAGGGTGCGGGACTACGAGCAGTACTTC. This encodes CASSERNYRVRDYEQYF.

This sequence joins TRBV9 and TRBJ2-3; 7 bases are a match to TRBD1. Germline trimming cut 3 bases from V and 4 bases from J; bases unmatched to any gene: 2. The CDR3 contains 13 residues. The germline V gene has CDR1 SGDLS and CDR2 YYNGEE. CDR3 in DNA: TGTGCCAGCAGCGCGCAGGGGGCAGATACGCAGTATTTT. Translation: CASSAQGADTQYF. The entire variable domain, with the rest obtained from reference TRBV9 and TRBJ2-3, is as follows: DSGVTQTPKHLITATGQRVTLRCSPRSGDLSVYWYQQSLDQGLQFLIQYYNGEERAKGNILERFSAQQFPDLHSELNLSSLELGDSALYFCASSAQGADTQYFGPGTRLTVL.

The chain combines TRBV5-1 with TRBJ2-1, with 13 bases that match TRBD2. Germline V CDR1 and CDR2: SGHRS, YFSETQ. The V gene end was trimmed by 1 base and the J gene end by 2 bases; junction bases not matched to a gene: 3. CDR3 length equals 17 residues. The CDR3 DNA sequence: TGCGCCAGCAGCTTGAAGGGACTAGCGGGAACCTACAATGAGCAGTTCTTC. Translating gives CASSLKGLAGTYNEQFF.

The count of this clone is one. This chain uses TRBV18 with TRBJ2-2; 10 bases match TRBD1. The length of the CDR3 is 16 residues. Per germline, CDR1 KGHSH and CDR2 LQKENI. The J segment lost 3 bases and the V segment lost 0 bases, leaving 1 base of the junction unmatched. CDR3 sequence reads: CASSPPGTGDTGELFF. CDR3 nucleotide sequence: TGTGCCAGCTCACCACCCGGGACAGGGGACACCGGGGAGCTGTTTTTT.

Of note for this clone: Other nucleotide sequences in the sample specify the same CDR3. The J gene is TRBJ2-2, the V gene TRBV18, with TRBD2 matching over 9 bases. Trimming removed 1 base from V and 0 bases from J; junction bases left unmatched: 0. The CDR3 is 16 amino acids. Germline V CDR1 and CDR2: KGHSH, LQKENI. CDR3 DNA: TGTGCCAGCTCACCACTAGCGGGAGCGAACACCGGGGAGCTGTTTTTT. Its translation is CASSPLAGANTGELFF.

The chain has TRBV7-2 and TRBJ1-5; 7 bases are shared with TRBD1. The CDR3 is 13 residues long. The V gene's germline CDR1 is SGHTA and CDR2 FQGNSA. V was pared by 5 bases and J by 5 bases, with 3 bases of the junction left unmatched. CDR3 coding DNA: TGTGCCAGCAGCCCACAGGGGCATCAGCCCCAGCATTTT. Its protein product is CASSPQGHQPQHF.

The chain couples TRBV13 to TRBJ1-1; unclear D gene. Germline loops: CDR1 PRHDT, CDR2 FYEKMQ (reference sequence). Trimming stripped 0 bases from V and 1 base from J, with 6 bases between. This CDR3 has 14 residues. CDR3 in amino acids: CASSLGFKNTEAFF. In DNA form, the CDR3 reads TGTGCCAGCAGCTTAGGTTTCAAGAACACTGAAGCTTTCTTT.

This chain links TRBV30 with TRBJ1-1, with D possibly TRBD1 on 5 matching bases. V gave up 4 bases and J gave up 8 bases, with 14 bases separating them. Germline CDR1 reads GTSNPN; CDR2 reads SVGIG (reference sequence). The length of the CDR3 is 12 residues. For the CDR3, the DNA is TGTGCCTGGAAACAGGAAAGAATAGAAGCTTTCTTT. Its protein product is CAWKQERIEAFF.

The V and J genes are TRBV5-1 and TRBJ2-1; TRBD2 aligns across 7 bases. The junction had 7 bases not matched to a gene; V was cut back by 3 bases and J by 4 bases. The CDR3 length is 15 residues. CDR1 and CDR2 (germline): SGHRS, YFSETQ. CDR3 region: CASSSLGGSYNEQFF. The DNA of the CDR3 is TGCGCCAGCAGCTCCCTAGGCGGGAGTTACAATGAGCAGTTCTTC.

The V gene is TRBV29-1, the J gene TRBJ2-1, with D possibly matching TRBD2 (5 bases). Trimming took off 4 bases at V and 6 bases at J, with 10 bases between the two ends. The CDR3 totals 12 residues. Germline-derived CDR1 and CDR2 are SQVTM and ANQGSEA. The CDR3 DNA sequence: TGCAGCGTTGGTACTAGTCTCAATGAGCAGTTCTTC. It yields the protein CSVGTSLNEQFF.

The chain is built from TRBV5-1 and TRBJ2-2; 7 bases are a match to TRBD2. This CDR3 is built from 16 residues. Per the germline V gene, CDR1 is SGHRS and CDR2 is YFSETQ. V was pared by 1 base and J by 1 base, with 4 bases of the junction left unmatched. CDR3 protein: CASSLSSGQNTGELFF. The CDR3 DNA reads as TGCGCCAGCAGCTTGTCTAGCGGTCAGAACACCGGGGAGCTGTTTTTT.

Of note for this clone: The sample carries other DNA sequences with the same CDR3. The chain is built from TRBV5-1 and TRBJ2-7; 12 bases match TRBD2. V lost 4 bases to trimming and J lost 0 bases; unmatched junction nucleotides: 5. The germline gives CDR1 SGHRS, CDR2 YFSETQ. CDR3 length: 16 residues. CDR3 sequence: CASSPGLAGGSYEQYF. The CDR3 DNA is TGCGCCAGCAGCCCGGGACTAGCGGGTGGCTCCTACGAGCAGTACTTC. Based on the CDR3 plus reference TRBV5-1 and TRBJ2-7, the full variable domain is KAGVTQTPRYLIKTRGQQVTLSCSPISGHRSVSWYQQTPGQGLQFLFEYFSETQRNKGNFPGRFSGRQFSNSRSEMNVSTLELGDSALYLCASSPGLAGGSYEQYFGPGTRLTVT.

The rearrangement uses TRBV25-1 and TRBJ2-7; D gene unclear. The germline CDR1 and CDR2 sequences are MGHDK and SYGVNS. The CDR3 spans 15 residues. Trimming took 10 bases from V and 0 from J, leaving 19 bases between them. CDR3 in DNA: TGTGCCACCAAAGCTCCGGGTACCAGCTCCTACGAGCAGTACTTC. This encodes CATKAPGTSSYEQYF.

The chain links TRBV28 to TRBJ2-7; 8 bases agree with TRBD1. V gave up 4 bases and J gave up 4 bases; unmatched junction bases: 9. The CDR3 has 15 residues. Germline V gene data show CDR1 as MDHEN and CDR2 as SYDVKM. CDR3 protein: CASSYPFGQGYEQYF. The CDR3 bases are TGTGCCAGCAGTTACCCTTTTGGACAGGGTTACGAGCAGTACTTC.

This chain uses TRBV5-4 with TRBJ2-1; tentatively, D is TRBD1 or TRBD2 (5 bases each). CDR1 and CDR2 from the germline V gene are SGHNT and YYREEE (reference sequence). The CDR3 has 13 residues. V was shortened by 6 bases and J by 8 bases, with 15 bases between the two germline ends. The CDR3 loop is CASNTRPGHEQFF. The CDR3, as DNA: TGTGCCAGCAACACTCGGCCGGGGCATGAGCAGTTCTTC. Full variable domain (remainder filled in from reference TRBV5-4 and TRBJ2-1): ETGVTQSPTHLIKTRGQQVTLRCSSQSGHNTVSWYQQALGQGPQFIFQYYREEENGRGNFPPRFSGLQFPNYSSELNVNALELDDSALYLCASNTRPGHEQFFGPGTRLTVL.

The chain couples TRBV10-2 to TRBJ1-5, with no clear D. Germline CDR1 WSHSY, CDR2 SAAADI. V was shortened by 8 bases and J by 5 bases, with 16 bases between the two germline ends. This CDR3 has 14 amino acids. The CDR3 DNA sequence: TGCGCCAGCGATTGGTCCGGGTGGGATCAGCCCCAGCATTTT. Translated, it gives CASDWSGWDQPQHF.

The rearrangement joins TRBV27 to TRBJ1-2; 10 bases are a match to TRBD1. Germline V gives CDR1 MNHEY, CDR2 SMNVEV (reference sequence). The CDR3 is 14 amino acids. J was trimmed by 5 bases and V by 5 bases; bases with no gene match: 5. The CDR3 region has the DNA TGTGCCAGCAGTATCCGGGACAGGGGTTATGGCTACACCTTC. The encoded protein is CASSIRDRGYGYTF.

The chain recombines TRBV7-8 with TRBJ2-5; 7 nucleotides align to TRBD2. Germline CDR1 SGHVS, CDR2 FQNEAQ. This CDR3 is 15 amino acids long. Germline trimming cut 5 bases from V and 1 base from J; bases unmatched to any gene: 7. In DNA, the CDR3 is TGTGCCAGCAGCCACTTACGACTAGCCCAAGAGACCCAGTACTTC. This translates into CASSHLRLAQETQYF.

The sample holds one count of this clone. This chain uses TRBV7-2 with TRBJ1-5; D ambiguous. V dropped 1 base and J dropped 8 bases, with 9 bases sitting between them. CDR1 SGHTA and CDR2 FQGNSA come from the germline V gene. This CDR3 spans 13 amino acids. The CDR3: CASSLEGKEPQHF. The CDR3 nucleotides are TGTGCCAGCAGCTTAGAGGGTAAGGAGCCCCAGCATTTT.

The chain employs TRBV5-1 and TRBJ2-1; D may be TRBD1 (7 bases). Germline V gene lookup returns CDR1 SGHRS and CDR2 YFSETQ. V shed 6 bases and J shed 9 bases, with 28 bases lying between them. The CDR3 covers 17 residues. The CDR3 DNA follows: TGCGCCAGCAATCCGACCGCCGGGAGACAGGGCGGCTTTGAGCAGTTCTTC. Amino acids: CASNPTAGRQGGFEQFF.

Note on this clone: The sample holds other DNA sequences that translate to the same CDR3. V and J are TRBV18 and TRBJ1-1; tentative D call: TRBD1 (5 bases). The CDR3 covers 12 residues. Germline lookup yields CDR1 KGHSH and CDR2 LQKENI. Trimming cost V 3 bases and J 7 bases, with 9 bases left between them. The CDR3 region has the DNA TGTGCCAGCTCACCGACGGGGGGTGAAGCTTTCTTT. Its protein is CASSPTGGEAFF.

The genes are TRBV18 and TRBJ2-1, with 9 bases lining up with TRBD1. Germline V gene lookup returns CDR1 KGHSH and CDR2 LQKENI. Trimming took 8 bases from V and 2 from J; bases not matched to a gene: 10. The CDR3 is made up of 16 amino acids. In DNA form, the CDR3 reads TGTGCCAGCCTGAACGTGGACAGGGGCACCTACAATGAGCAGTTCTTC. This sequence encodes CASLNVDRGTYNEQFF.

The CDR3 sequence is CSVENSAGTITGELFF. The CDR3 nucleotides are TGCAGCGTGGAGAATTCAGCGGGAACTATCACCGGGGAGCTGTTTTTT. The rearrangement links TRBV29-1 to TRBJ2-2; 7 bases match TRBD2. This CDR3 is built from 16 residues. The ends lost 6 bases at V and 4 bases at J; junction bases unmatched: 14. Per the germline V gene, CDR1 is SQVTM and CDR2 is ANQGSEA.

DNA of the CDR3: TGTGCCACCAGCAGCATGGGACGATTAGGCGAGCAGTACTTC. It specifies CATSSMGRLGEQYF. The rearrangement links TRBV15 to TRBJ2-7; D may correspond to TRBD1 or TRBD2 (5 bases each). Germline V gene data show CDR1 as LNHNV and CDR2 as YYDKDF (reference sequence). V lost 3 bases, J lost 6 bases, and 15 bases lay in between. This CDR3 has 14 amino acids.

The V and J genes are TRBV18 and TRBJ2-1; 9 positions match TRBD2. The CDR3 runs to 18 residues. V trimming: 3 bases; J trimming: 1 base; junction bases outside the gene matches: 10. Germline V CDR1 and CDR2: KGHSH, LQKENI. CDR3 DNA sequence: TGTGCCAGCTCACCGCCTCGAACTAGCGGGTCTTCCTACAATGAGCAGTTCTTC. Translation: CASSPPRTSGSSYNEQFF.

V is TRBV5-3 and J is TRBJ1-5; 8 bases are shared with TRBD1. TRBV5-3 is identified as an open reading frame with a role that is uncertain. V was clipped by 3 bases and J by 2 bases; unmatched bases: 4. The CDR3 contains 15 residues. The CDR3 loop is CARSYGQGGNQPQHF. The DNA for the CDR3 is TGTGCCAGAAGCTATGGACAGGGTGGCAATCAGCCCCAGCATTTT.

Regarding this clone: This same CDR3 is encoded by further DNA sequences in the sample. The genes are TRBV18 and TRBJ1-4; the match to TRBD1 covers 9 bases. J was trimmed by 5 bases and V by 2 bases; bases with no gene match: 0. Per germline, CDR1 KGHSH and CDR2 LQKENI. This CDR3 region has 14 residues. The DNA of the CDR3 is TGTGCCAGCTCACCAGGACAGGGGAATGAAAAACTGTTTTTT. Amino acid sequence: CASSPGQGNEKLFF. The complete variable domain, with remaining parts taken from reference TRBV18 and TRBJ1-4, reads NAGVMQNPRHLVRRRGQEARLRCSPMKGHSHVYWYRQLPEEGLKFMVYLQKENIIDESGMPKERFSAEFPKEGPSILRIQQVVRGDSAAYFCASSPGQGNEKLFFGSGTQLSVL.

The gene calls are TRBV18 and TRBJ2-3; D remains unclear. The V and J ends lost 5 bases and 1 base respectively, with 4 bases between them. This CDR3 has 12 amino acids. Germline loops: CDR1 KGHSH, CDR2 LQKENI. The DNA for the CDR3 is TGTGCCAGCTCAATCGGCACAGATACGCAGTATTTT. As protein: CASSIGTDTQYF. The whole variable domain, remainder taken from reference TRBV18 and TRBJ2-3, is NAGVMQNPRHLVRRRGQEARLRCSPMKGHSHVYWYRQLPEEGLKFMVYLQKENIIDESGMPKERFSAEFPKEGPSILRIQQVVRGDSAAYFCASSIGTDTQYFGPGTRLTVL.

V usage is TRBV7-9 and J usage is TRBJ1-1; no definite D call. With 4 bases removed from V and 1 base from J, the gap between germline ends came to 13 bases. The V gene's germline CDR1 is SEHNR and CDR2 FQNEAQ (reference sequence). The CDR3 has 15 amino acids. Written as DNA, the CDR3 is TGTGCCAGCAGCTCGATTCCACAGAGGAACACTGAAGCTTTCTTT. Its translation: CASSSIPQRNTEAFF. The whole variable domain, filled in from reference TRBV7-9 and TRBJ1-1, reads DTGVSQNPRHKITKRGQNVTFRCDPISEHNRLYWYRQTLGQGPEFLTYFQNEAQLEKSRLLSDRFSAERPKGSFSTLEIQRTEQGDSAMYLCASSSIPQRNTEAFFGQGTRLTVV.

The rearrangement links TRBV2 to TRBJ2-3; possibly TRBD2 for D (6 bases). This CDR3 comprises 13 residues. Looked up from germline, CDR1 is SNHLY and CDR2 is FYNNEI. V dropped 7 bases and J dropped 2 bases, with 10 bases sitting between them. In DNA form, the CDR3 reads TGTGCCAGCAACGGGAGAACCACAGATACGCAGTATTTT. Translating gives CASNGRTTDTQYF.

This chain uses TRBV28 with TRBJ2-7, with a weak D call TRBD1 (5 bases). This CDR3 has 13 residues. The V end lost 1 base, the J end lost 5 bases, and 9 bases lay between the germline ends. Germline loops: CDR1 MDHEN, CDR2 SYDVKM. CDR3 in amino acids: CASSLFRANEQYF. As DNA, the CDR3 is TGTGCCAGCAGTTTATTCAGGGCCAACGAGCAGTACTTC.